This T cell receptor (beta chain) was captured by sequencing in a study of T cells in localized non-small cell lung cancer. Assay: immunoSEQ multiplex PCR; the TCRdb copy retains only in-frame clones and omits some. There are 30,000 to 35,000 clones in the sample; 85% to 95% occur only once, and approximately 7.9% lies in the top ten. The germline gives CDR1 GTSNPN, CDR2 SVGIG (reference sequence). V was trimmed by 5 bases and J by 6 bases, leaving 16 bases between them. CDR3 length: 13 residues. The sample in question was peripheral blood, obtained before any cancer treatment. This clonotype originated in a female donor older than 55 with stage I lung adenocarcinoma. The chain has TRBV30 and TRBJ1-2, with a possible D match to TRBD1 (5 bases). The CDR3 reads CAWRVGGVDGYTF. Here the CDR3 DNA reads TGTGCCTGGCGGGTCGGGGGGGTGGATGGCTACACCTTC.